Listed below are T cell receptor beta chains from one sample, sequenced in a study of blood T cells in healthy people across ages. MiXCR, run by TCRdb on the 5' RACE reads, gives a single entry per CDR3 protein. The data show some 790,000 distinct CDR3 sequences, 25% to 35% seen once. The sequenced sample was blood. The origin of the receptors is a woman of 80 years or more in good health. Both conserved end residues are part of each CDR3. The D gene is left open where the match is weak. The listing skips clone size in some rows; elsewhere it reads once, few, many or a size class.

CASSLVVGTETETQYF | TGCGCCAGCAGCTTGGTCGTCGGGACAGAGACGGAGACCCAGTACTTC | TRBV5-1 | NA | 16 | TRBD1 | TRBJ2-5
CASSFRFGAQETQYF | TGTGCCAGCAGCTTCCGATTCGGGGCCCAAGAGACCCAGTACTTC | TRBV11-2 | NA | 15 | NA | TRBJ2-5
CASSHGTSGGGDTQYF | TGTGCCAGTAGTCACGGGACTAGCGGGGGAGGAGATACGCAGTATTTT | TRBV19 | few | 16 | TRBD2 | TRBJ2-3
CASSYRTGRNEKLFF | TGTGCCAGCAGCTACCGGACAGGGCGAAATGAAAAACTGTTTTTT | TRBV7-2 | NA | 15 | TRBD1 | TRBJ1-4
CASSQDWAFLRGRDTEAFF | TGCGCCAGCAGCCAAGATTGGGCCTTCCTCAGGGGGCGCGACACTGAAGCTTTCTTT | TRBV4-3 | many | 19 | TRBD1 | TRBJ1-1
CASGTSGFTGEKLFF | TGTGCCAGCGGGACTTCGGGATTTACGGGGGAAAAACTGTTTTTT | TRBV6-6 | NA | 15 | NA | TRBJ1-4
CASRAPGTRSVGYF | TGTGCCAGCAGGGCCCCAGGGACAAGAAGTGTGGGATATTTT | TRBV6-6 | NA | 14 | NA | TRBJ1-3
CASSVRPGQRRPYEQYF | TGTGCCAGCAGCGTACGTCCGGGACAGCGGCGCCCCTACGAGCAGTACTTC | TRBV7-2 | once | 17 | TRBD1 | TRBJ2-7
CASSQEGRGEEKLFF | TGCGCCAGCAGCCAAGAAGGAAGGGGCGAAGAAAAACTGTTTTTT | TRBV4-3 | many | 15 | NA | TRBJ1-4
CASSPSLTGPSNQPQHF | TGTGCCAGCAGTCCCTCCCTGACAGGGCCAAGCAATCAGCCCCAGCATTTT | TRBV6-2/TRBV6-3 | many | 17 | TRBD1 | TRBJ1-5
CASSAGWNEQFF | TGTGCCAGCAGTGCCGGGTGGAATGAGCAGTTCTTC | TRBV7-9 | NA | 12 | NA | TRBJ2-1
CASSVGWEDTQYF | TGTGCCAGCAGCGTGGGCTGGGAGGACACCCAGTACTTC | TRBV9 | NA | 13 | NA | TRBJ2-5
CASSEGGLPSTDTQYF | TGTGCCAGCAGTGAGGGGGGGCTCCCTAGCACAGATACGCAGTATTTT | TRBV25-1 | many | 16 | NA | TRBJ2-3
CASSYYSGGPQETQYF | TGTGCCAGCAGTTATTATAGCGGGGGACCCCAAGAGACCCAGTACTTC | TRBV3-1 | NA | 16 | TRBD2 | TRBJ2-5
CASSPLPVGGLAHEQYF | TGTGCCAGCTCACCTTTACCCGTGGGGGGACTAGCTCACGAGCAGTACTTC | TRBV18 | NA | 17 | TRBD2 | TRBJ2-7
CASSRQTDTQYF | TGTGCCAGCAGCCGACAGACAGATACGCAGTATTTT | TRBV6-2/TRBV6-3 | many | 12 | NA | TRBJ2-3
CASSFGLATDTQYF | TGTGCCAGCAGCTTCGGACTAGCCACAGATACGCAGTATTTT | TRBV7-2 | many | 14 | TRBD2 | TRBJ2-3
CAISDSRLAGGKSSYDEQFF | TGTGCCATCAGTGACTCCAGACTAGCGGGGGGCAAGAGCTCCTACGATGAGCAGTTCTTC | TRBV10-3 | few | 20 | TRBD2 | TRBJ2-1
CASSYDRVEETQYF | TGTGCCAGCAGTTACGACAGAGTAGAAGAGACCCAGTACTTC | TRBV6-6 | many | 14 | NA | TRBJ2-5
CASSNLGQGMAETQYF | TGTGCCAGCAGCAATCTTGGACAGGGGATGGCGGAGACCCAGTACTTC | TRBV27 | many | 16 | TRBD1 | TRBJ2-5
CASSQDHRGGRDTQYF | TGCGCCAGCAGCCAAGATCATAGGGGGGGTAGAGATACGCAGTATTTT | TRBV4-3 | few | 16 | NA | TRBJ2-3
CASSYSADSGANVLTF | TGTGCCAGCAGTTACTCTGCGGACTCTGGGGCCAACGTCCTGACTTTC | TRBV6-5 | many | 16 | NA | TRBJ2-6
CASSPGSGANVLTF | TGTGCCAGCTCACCAGGATCTGGGGCCAACGTCCTGACTTTC | TRBV11-3 | many | 14 | NA | TRBJ2-6
CSANHNSGGNTIYF | TGCAGCGCGAACCACAACAGCGGTGGAAACACCATATATTTT | TRBV20-1 | NA | 14 | NA | TRBJ1-3
CASSLGAGGLNTGELFF | TGTGCCAGCAGTTTAGGAGCGGGGGGACTAAACACCGGGGAGCTGTTTTTT | TRBV12-3/TRBV12-4 | many | 17 | TRBD2 | TRBJ2-2
CASSLKGGDYEQYF | TGTGCCAGCAGCTTAAAAGGGGGCGACTACGAGCAGTACTTC | TRBV7-9 | many | 14 | TRBD1 | TRBJ2-7
CASRKQGTNSGNTIYF | TGTGCCAGCAGAAAACAGGGAACAAACTCTGGAAACACCATATATTTT | TRBV12-3/TRBV12-4 | NA | 16 | NA | TRBJ1-3
CASTRLADSTEQFF | TGTGCCAGCACCCGACTAGCGGACTCCACCGAGCAGTTCTTC | TRBV6-1 | NA | 14 | TRBD2 | TRBJ2-1
CSARSQGVDQPQHF | TGCAGTGCTAGGTCACAGGGAGTGGATCAGCCCCAGCATTTT | TRBV20-1 | few | 14 | NA | TRBJ1-5
CASSGGRAAEPYNEQFF | TGTGCCAGCAGTGGGGGGAGGGCGGCTGAACCCTACAATGAGCAGTTCTTC | TRBV2 | NA | 17 | TRBD2 | TRBJ2-1
CASSALAVVSYNEQYF | TGTGCCAGCAGCGCCCTAGCGGTAGTCTCCTACAATGAGCAGTACTTC | TRBV9 | few | 16 | TRBD2 | TRBJ2-7
CASSEQGWDGYTF | TGCGCCAGCAGTGAGCAGGGCTGGGATGGCTACACCTTC | TRBV10-1 | NA | 13 | NA | TRBJ1-2
CASSQAHLSSYEQYF | TGCGCCAGCAGCCAAGCGCACCTAAGCTCCTACGAGCAGTACTTC | TRBV4-1 | NA | 15 | NA | TRBJ2-7
CASSLGRLTSGGTNEQYF | TGTGCCAGCAGCTTAGGACGCCTGACTAGCGGGGGGACCAATGAGCAGTACTTC | TRBV7-2 | few | 18 | TRBD2 | TRBJ2-7
CASTLLPSSYEQYF | TGTGCCAGCACCCTCCTGCCCAGCTCCTACGAGCAGTACTTC | TRBV27 | many | 14 | NA | TRBJ2-7
CASSRDRGYEKLFF | TGCGCCAGCAGTCGCGACAGGGGGTATGAAAAACTGTTTTTT | TRBV4-3 | few | 14 | TRBD1 | TRBJ1-4